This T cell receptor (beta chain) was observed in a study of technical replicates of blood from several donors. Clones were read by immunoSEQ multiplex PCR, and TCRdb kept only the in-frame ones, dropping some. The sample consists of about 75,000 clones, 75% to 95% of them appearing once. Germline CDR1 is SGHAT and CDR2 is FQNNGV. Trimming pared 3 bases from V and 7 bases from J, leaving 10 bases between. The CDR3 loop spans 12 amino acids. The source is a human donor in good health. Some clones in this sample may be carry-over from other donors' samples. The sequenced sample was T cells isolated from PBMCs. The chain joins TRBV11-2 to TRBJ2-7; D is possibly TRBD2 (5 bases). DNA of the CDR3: TGTGCCAGCAGCTTGAGACGGGGTGAGCAGTACTTC. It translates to CASSLRRGEQYF. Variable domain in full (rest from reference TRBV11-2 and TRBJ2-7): EAGVAQSPRYKIIEKRQSVAFWCNPISGHATLYWYQQILGQGPKLLIQFQNNGVVDDSQLPKDRFSAERLKGVDSTLKIQPAKLEDSAVYLCASSLRRGEQYFGPGTRLTVT.